A single sample gave rise to the 9 T cell receptor beta chains below, sequenced in a study of blood T cell repertoires in COVID-19. Sequencing was performed with immunoSEQ multiplex PCR; in TCRdb, only in-frame clones are kept and a portion is missing. Among more than 75,000 clones listed, 88% were seen once. Material for sequencing was peripheral blood. These receptors were obtained from a woman at least 80 years old with acute or convalescent COVID-19.

The CDR3: CASSLAQGGNYGYTF. The CDR3 DNA reads TGTGCCAGCAGCTTAGCGCAGGGGGGAAACTATGGCTACACCTTC. This chain uses TRBV7-9 with TRBJ1-2; 7 bases are shared with TRBD1. The ends lost 0 bases at V and 2 bases at J; junction bases unmatched: 3. Germline V gene sequence: CDR1 SEHNR, CDR2 FQNEAQ (reference sequence). The CDR3 totals 15 residues.

This clone was seen more than once but under ten times. V gene TRBV9 combines with J gene TRBJ1-6; D is ambiguous. Germline V CDR1 and CDR2: SGDLS, YYNGEE. V lost 2 bases and J lost 6, with 12 bases in between. The CDR3 is made up of 15 amino acids. The CDR3 is CASSVDGRFNSPLHF. CDR3 DNA: TGTGCCAGCAGCGTTGATGGCAGGTTTAATTCACCCCTCCACTTT.

The chain links TRBV3-1 (or the pseudogene TRBV3-2) to TRBJ2-5; 11 bases align to TRBD2. CDR3 length equals 16 residues. The germline CDR1 and CDR2 sequences are LGHDT and YNNKEL (reference sequence). J was trimmed by 6 bases and V by 1 base; bases with no gene match: 7. CDR3 protein: CASSQGSGGAGKTQYF. The CDR3 coding sequence is TGTGCCAGCAGCCAAGGTAGCGGGGGGGCCGGAAAGACCCAGTACTTC.

This rearrangement joins TRBV27 to TRBJ1-5; 7 bases map to TRBD1. CDR3 length: 12 amino acids. Germline loops: CDR1 MNHEY, CDR2 SMNVEV (reference sequence). V trimming: 5 bases; J trimming: 7 bases; junction bases outside the gene matches: 2. CDR3 loop: CASSTGEQPQHF. The CDR3 DNA sequence: TGTGCCAGCAGTACAGGGGAACAGCCCCAGCATTTT.

V and J are TRBV5-6 and TRBJ1-4, with D maybe TRBD1 (5 bases). Germline V CDR1 and CDR2: SGHDT, YYEEEE. Trimming cost V 4 bases and J 2 bases, with 9 bases left between them. The CDR3 totals 14 residues. DNA for the CDR3: TGTGCCAGCAGCCCTCGGGGGACTAATGAAAAACTGTTTTTT. This codes for CASSPRGTNEKLFF.

The V call is TRBV5-4, the J call TRBJ2-1; tentative D call: TRBD2 (6 bases). Trimming removed 6 bases from V and 7 bases from J, with 23 bases in between. Germline V gives CDR1 SGHNT, CDR2 YYREEE (reference sequence). CDR3 length equals 16 residues. CDR3 bases: TGTGCCAGCACCCTAGGACTTTCGGAACGGGGGAATGAGCAGTTCTTC. This codes for CASTLGLSERGNEQFF.

This rearrangement joins TRBV3-1 (or the pseudogene TRBV3-2) to TRBJ2-5; TRBD1 agrees at 7 bases. Germline V gives CDR1 LGHDT, CDR2 YNNKEL (reference sequence). The CDR3 is 16 residues long. The V gene end was trimmed by 3 bases and the J gene end by 13 bases; junction bases not matched to a gene: 20. Written as DNA, the CDR3 is TGTGCCAGCAGCCAGAGGGCCTTCAGGGGGAATGGGGCGGTGTACTTC. Translation gives CASSQRAFRGNGAVYF.

The chain uses TRBV23-1 and TRBJ2-7; a possible D gene is TRBD2 (6 bases). TRBV23-1 qualifies as an ORF whose function is uncertain. V lost 1 base to trimming and J lost 2 bases, with 12 bases between them. The length of the CDR3 is 15 residues. The CDR3 loop is CASSQWRGKTYEQYF. CDR3 sequence (DNA): TGCGCCAGCAGTCAATGGCGGGGTAAGACCTACGAGCAGTACTTC.

V is TRBV14 and J is TRBJ1-1; D unresolved. V lost 3 bases, J lost 0 bases, and 11 bases lay in between. The CDR3 consists of 15 residues. Germline V gene sequence: CDR1 SGHDN, CDR2 FVKESK. The CDR3 sequence is CASSHKLIMNTEAFF. In DNA form, the CDR3 reads TGTGCCAGCAGCCATAAACTAATAATGAACACTGAAGCTTTCTTT. Drawing the rest from reference TRBV14 and TRBJ1-1, the complete variable domain is EAGVTQFPSHSVIEKGQTVTLRCDPISGHDNLYWYRRVMGKEIKFLLHFVKESKQDESGMPNNRFLAERTGGTYSTLKVQPAELEDSGVYFCASSHKLIMNTEAFFGQGTRLTVV.